Presented here are 13 T cell receptor beta chains from one specimen sequenced in a study of blood T cell repertoires in COVID-19 (dated by TCRdb to the early 2020s). Library preparation used the immunoSEQ multiplex PCR assay. TCRdb's version of the immuneACCESS table is confined to in-frame rearrangements and falls short of the full clone set. An unresolved V gene accounts for under half of the shortfall where checked; the remainder is of unknown origin. The sample table holds about 300,000 clones, of which 90% were seen once. The top ten constitute approximately 1.2% of the sample. Material: PBMCs or T cells enriched from blood (not recorded which). The receptors originated from a woman aged 25-40 years who had recovered from COVID-19.

The CDR3: CAWSQGQIYEQYF. The CDR3 DNA follows: TGTGCCTGGAGTCAAGGACAGATCTACGAGCAGTACTTC. The genes are TRBV30 and TRBJ2-7; possible D gene TRBD1, 6 bases. The CDR3 contains 13 residues. Trimming cost V 2 bases and J 3 bases, with 11 bases left between them. Germline V gives CDR1 GTSNPN, CDR2 SVGIG (reference sequence).

J is TRBJ2-1 and V is TRBV28, with a possible D match to TRBD2 (6 bases). CDR1 and CDR2 from the germline V gene are MDHEN and SYDVKM. The CDR3 loop spans 15 amino acids. The germline V and J ends were trimmed by 3 bases and 9 bases, with 18 bases remaining between them. Here the CDR3 reads CASSFSGAIGSEQFF. In DNA, the CDR3 is TGTGCCAGCAGTTTTTCCGGGGCAATCGGGAGTGAGCAGTTCTTC.

CDR3 loop: CASSVVGQSINEQFF. The CDR3 DNA reads as TGTGCCAGCAGCGTGGTGGGACAAAGTATCAATGAGCAGTTCTTC. V usage is TRBV9 and J usage is TRBJ2-1, with D perhaps matching TRBD1 (6 bases). Germline V CDR1 and CDR2: SGDLS, YYNGEE. The CDR3 is 15 residues long. V was cut by 2 bases and J by 6 bases, with 15 bases left in between.

The chain is built from TRBV30 and TRBJ2-7; 8 bases line up with TRBD1. The V gene end was trimmed by 0 bases and the J gene end by 3 bases; junction bases not matched to a gene: 13. The length of the CDR3 is 17 residues. Germline CDR1 GTSNPN, CDR2 SVGIG (reference sequence). CDR3 nucleotide sequence: TGTGCCTGGAGTGTACGAGGTCCGAGACAGGGGAACTACGAGCAGTACTTC. Its protein is CAWSVRGPRQGNYEQYF.

J is TRBJ2-3 and V is TRBV4-1, with D possibly matching TRBD1 (6 bases). The CDR3 length is 15 residues. In germline, CDR1 is MGHRA, CDR2 YSYEKL. Trimming took 9 bases from V and 5 from J, leaving 21 bases between them. CDR3 DNA sequence: TGCGCCAGTGCGGATGGGGGTTGGGGGCGAGATACGCAGTATTTT. This gives the protein CASADGGWGRDTQYF.

The V gene is TRBV7-9, the J gene TRBJ1-2; D unclear. Germline CDR1 SEHNR, CDR2 FQNEAQ (reference sequence). This CDR3 spans 16 amino acids. V was clipped by 4 bases and J by 4 bases, with 19 bases between them. The CDR3 bases are TGTGCCAGCAGCTCACCGCTTGCGAAACCAACCTATGGCTACACCTTC. It translates to CASSSPLAKPTYGYTF.

The genes are TRBV12-3 or TRBV12-4 and TRBJ1-2, with no clear D. CDR3 size: 12 residues. V lost 3 bases and J 5 bases, leaving 7 bases between the germline ends. The CDR3 nucleotides are TGTGCCAGCAGTTTCGGGGTTTATGGCTACACCTTC. It specifies CASSFGVYGYTF.

V is TRBV25-1 and J is TRBJ2-7; 9 bases are a match to TRBD1. After removal of 4 bases from V and 2 bases from J, the junction contained 3 bases not matched to a gene. CDR3 length equals 14 residues. Germline CDR1 and CDR2: MGHDK and SYGVNS. The CDR3 here is CASSGDRAPYEQYF. The CDR3 DNA reads as TGTGCCAGCAGTGGGGACAGGGCCCCCTACGAGCAGTACTTC.

This clone was observed a single time. The V call is TRBV30, the J call TRBJ1-5; no firm D call. The V gene lost 0 bases and the J gene lost 0 bases, with 9 bases spanning the gap. The germline V gene encodes CDR1 GTSNPN and CDR2 SVGIG (reference sequence). The CDR3 is 15 residues long. CDR3 sequence: CAWSVEGYSNQPQHF. The DNA for the CDR3 is TGTGCCTGGAGTGTCGAGGGATATAGCAATCAGCCCCAGCATTTT.

The chain carries TRBV4-1 and TRBJ1-3, with D perhaps TRBD1 (5 bases). Germline V CDR1 and CDR2: MGHRA, YSYEKL. The CDR3 has 13 residues. Trimming pared 0 bases from V and 6 bases from J, leaving 6 bases between. The CDR3 is CASSQDRENTIYF. CDR3 DNA sequence: TGCGCCAGCAGCCAAGACAGGGAAAACACCATATATTTT.

The rearrangement links TRBV2 to TRBJ2-1, with TRBD2 matching over 12 bases. Trimming removed 6 bases from V and 6 bases from J; junction bases left unmatched: 6. The CDR3 is made up of 15 amino acids. Germline V gives CDR1 SNHLY, CDR2 FYNNEI. CDR3 coding DNA: TGTGCCAGCAGGAAGCTAGCGGGAGGGGTCAATGAGCAGTTCTTC. The encoded protein is CASRKLAGGVNEQFF. The full variable domain, its missing parts supplied by reference TRBV2 and TRBJ2-1, is EPEVTQTPSHQVTQMGQEVILRCVPISNHLYFYWYRQILGQKVEFLVSFYNNEISEKSEIFDDQFSVERPDGSNFTLKIRSTKLEDSAMYFCASRKLAGGVNEQFFGPGTRLTVL.

The CDR3 spells CASSLKRQENTYGYTF. The CDR3, as DNA: TGTGCCAGCAGCTTAAAGAGACAGGAAAACACCTATGGCTACACCTTC. The V and J genes are TRBV7-2 and TRBJ1-2; a possible D gene is TRBD1 (6 bases). The CDR3 runs to 16 residues. V shed 2 bases and J shed 4 bases, with 17 bases lying between them. CDR1 SGHTA and CDR2 FQGNSA come from the germline V gene. Combining the CDR3 with reference TRBV7-2 and TRBJ1-2 gives the whole variable domain GAGVSQSPSNKVTEKGKDVELRCDPISGHTALYWYRQSLGQGLEFLIYFQGNSAPDKSGLPSDRFSAERTGGSVSTLTIQRTQQEDSAVYLCASSLKRQENTYGYTFGSGTRLTVV.

This sequence joins TRBV18 and TRBJ2-1; D is unclear. Per germline, CDR1 KGHSH and CDR2 LQKENI. Trimming removed 1 base from V and 6 bases from J, with 25 bases in between. This CDR3 spans 19 amino acids. The CDR3 protein is CASSPQEARRFYRSNEQFF. The DNA for the CDR3 is TGTGCCAGCTCACCACAAGAGGCGCGTAGGTTTTATCGGTCCAATGAGCAGTTCTTC.